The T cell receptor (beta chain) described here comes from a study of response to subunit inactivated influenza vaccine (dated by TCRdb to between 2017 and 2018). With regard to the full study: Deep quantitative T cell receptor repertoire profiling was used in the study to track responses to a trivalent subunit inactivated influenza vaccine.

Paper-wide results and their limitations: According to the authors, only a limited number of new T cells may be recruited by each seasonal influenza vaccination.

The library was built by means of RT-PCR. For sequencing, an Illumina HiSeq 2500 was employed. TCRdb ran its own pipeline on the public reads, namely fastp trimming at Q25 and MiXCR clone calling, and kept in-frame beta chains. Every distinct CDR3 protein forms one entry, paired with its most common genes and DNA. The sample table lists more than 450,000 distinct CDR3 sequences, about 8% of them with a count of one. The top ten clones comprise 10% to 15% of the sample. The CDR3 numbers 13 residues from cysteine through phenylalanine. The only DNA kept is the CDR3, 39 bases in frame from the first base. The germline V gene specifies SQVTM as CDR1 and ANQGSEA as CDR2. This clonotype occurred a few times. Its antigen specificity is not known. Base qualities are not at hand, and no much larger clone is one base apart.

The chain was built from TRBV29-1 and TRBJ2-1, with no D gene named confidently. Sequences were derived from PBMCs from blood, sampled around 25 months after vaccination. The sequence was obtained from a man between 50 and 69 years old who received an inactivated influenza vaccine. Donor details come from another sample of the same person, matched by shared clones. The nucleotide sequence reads TGCAGTGGCTCCGGAAGCTCCTACAATGAGCAGTTCTTC. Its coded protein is CSGSGSSYNEQFF.